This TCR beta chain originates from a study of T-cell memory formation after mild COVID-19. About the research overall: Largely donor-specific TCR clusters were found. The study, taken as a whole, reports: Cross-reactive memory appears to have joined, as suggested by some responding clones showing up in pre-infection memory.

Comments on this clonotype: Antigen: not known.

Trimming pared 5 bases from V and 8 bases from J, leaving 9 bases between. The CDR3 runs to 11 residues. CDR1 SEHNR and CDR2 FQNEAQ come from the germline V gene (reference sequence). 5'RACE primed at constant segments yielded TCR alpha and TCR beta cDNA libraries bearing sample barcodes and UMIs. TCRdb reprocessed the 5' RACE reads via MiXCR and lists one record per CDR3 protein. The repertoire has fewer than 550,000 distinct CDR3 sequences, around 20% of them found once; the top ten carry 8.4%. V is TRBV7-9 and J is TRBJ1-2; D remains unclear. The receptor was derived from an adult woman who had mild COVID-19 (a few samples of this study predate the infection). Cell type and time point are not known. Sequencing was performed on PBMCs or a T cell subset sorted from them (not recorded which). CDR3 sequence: CASSLSQGYTF. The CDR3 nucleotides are TGTGCCAGCAGCCTTTCGCAAGGCTACACCTTC.